The clone carrying this T cell receptor beta chain was recorded many times. Hyperthyroidism in the patients, aged 18 to 65, was newly diagnosed and under 2 months in duration. Criteria for exclusion of patients were uncontrolled infection, other autoimmune disease, pregnancy or lactation. The data were obtained in a study of T cells in Graves' hyperthyroidism and ophthalmopathy. Across the study: Staff took peripheral blood when the initial diagnosis was made, before any treatment began.

Amplification of TCR beta CDR3 regions used RNA as the template. HTBI primers were the set used in a first-round RT-PCR of the TCR CDR3. TCRdb reprocessed the multiplex PCR reads via MiXCR and lists one record per CDR3 protein. Seen here are about 340,000 distinct CDR3 sequences, around 20% observed once, and the top ten hold 50%. The CDR3 spans 16 residues. CDR1 LGHDT and CDR2 YNNKEL come from the germline V gene (reference sequence). Trimming removed 3 bases from V and 4 bases from J, with 16 bases in between. V and J are TRBV3-1 and TRBJ2-1; tentative D call: TRBD2 (6 bases). This TCR derives from a woman between 50 and 59 years old with Graves' hyperthyroidism. Sequenced sample: blood. CDR3 sequence (DNA): TGTGCCAGCAGCCAGTTTACGGGAGCGGTTTACAATGAGCAGTTCTTC. Translated, it gives CASSQFTGAVYNEQFF.